The 10 T cell receptor beta chains presented below share a single source sample, sequenced in a study of identical twins. TCRdb called the 5' RACE reads again in MiXCR, with one record for every CDR3 protein. This table holds hundreds of thousands of distinct CDR3 sequences, roughly an eighth found once. The same sample was also studied in work on yellow fever vaccine responses in identical twins.

Sequencing input: PBMCs. All receptors derive from a woman between 18 and 29 years old in good health.

The chain links TRBV6-1 to TRBJ2-3; 8 bases match TRBD1. CDR1 is MNHNS, CDR2 SASEGT, per germline. The CDR3 covers 15 residues. Losses at the gene ends were 5 bases for V and 4 bases for J; bases not matched to a gene: 8. This chain's CDR3 is CASSSGQGLADTQYF. The CDR3 bases are TGTGCCAGCAGTAGCGGACAGGGTCTGGCAGATACGCAGTATTTT.

This sequence joins TRBV5-1 and TRBJ2-7, with 11 bases aligning to TRBD1. Germline lookup yields CDR1 SGHRS and CDR2 YFSETQ. With V trimmed by 5 bases and J by 6 bases, 13 bases remained unmatched. This CDR3 contains 16 residues. CDR3 bases: TGCGCCAGCAGGGCCGGGACAGGGGGATTGGGGTCCGAGCAGTACGTC. This encodes CASRAGTGGLGSEQYV.

This chain uses TRBV6-1 with TRBJ2-7, with TRBD2 matching 12 bases. The CDR3 is 14 residues long. Germline loops: CDR1 MNHNS, CDR2 SASEGT. Trimming cost V 7 bases and J 7 bases; bases outside gene matches: 8. CDR3 sequence (DNA): TGTGCCAGCACCAGACTAGCGGGAGTGAGGGAGCAGTACTTC. This codes for CASTRLAGVREQYF.

CDR3 sequence reads: CATPPQNTGELFF. Written as DNA, the CDR3 is TGTGCCACCCCCCCCCAGAACACCGGGGAGCTGTTTTTT. This chain connects TRBV24-1 to TRBJ2-2; D unresolved. The CDR3 runs 13 residues. Germline values: CDR1 KGHDR, CDR2 SFDVKD. The germline V and J ends were trimmed by 9 bases and 1 base, with 8 bases remaining between them.

This clonotype was detected many times. The V gene is TRBV5-4, the J gene TRBJ2-3, with a tentative D call TRBD2 (6 bases). This CDR3 has 14 residues. Germline CDR1 is SGHNT and CDR2 is YYREEE (reference sequence). V was cut by 3 bases and J by 5 bases, with 13 bases left in between. In DNA, the CDR3 is TGTGCCAGCAGCTCGGGACTTATGGGAGATACGCAGTATTTT. Protein: CASSSGLMGDTQYF.

This clonotype was counted once. The CDR3 region has the DNA TGCGCCAGCAGCGTCTGGACAGCTGGGGCCAACGTCCTGACTTTC. It encodes CASSVWTAGANVLTF. V gene TRBV5-1 combines with J gene TRBJ2-6; D possibly corresponds to TRBD1 (6 bases). V was cut by 4 bases and J by 2 bases, with 10 bases left in between. The CDR3 length is 15 residues. Looked up from germline, CDR1 is SGHRS and CDR2 is YFSETQ.

The chain employs TRBV4-1 and TRBJ2-1; D is possibly TRBD1 or TRBD2 (5 bases each). The CDR3 length is 12 residues. V lost 3 bases, J lost 10 bases, and 10 bases lay in between. Germline values: CDR1 MGHRA, CDR2 YSYEKL. The CDR3 sequence is CASSHGREEQFF. CDR3 in DNA: TGCGCCAGCAGCCACGGCAGGGAGGAGCAGTTCTTC.

V and J are TRBV4-1 and TRBJ2-5; a possible D gene is TRBD2 (6 bases). The CDR3 is 17 residues long. CDR1 is MGHRA and CDR2 is YSYEKL in the germline V gene. Between the trimmed V and J ends, which lost 1 base and 2 bases, there was a span of 17 bases. CDR3 loop: CASSQGRFAGKQETQYF. The DNA of the CDR3 is TGCGCCAGCAGCCAAGGCCGTTTCGCGGGGAAACAAGAGACCCAGTACTTC.

Only a few counts were recorded for this clonotype. The chain has TRBV27 and TRBJ2-7, with D perhaps TRBD1 (5 bases). The CDR3 has 13 amino acids. The V and J ends lost 3 bases and 3 bases respectively, with 9 bases between them. CDR1 and CDR2 from the germline V gene are MNHEY and SMNVEV (reference sequence). Here the CDR3 reads CASSFGRGYEQYV. For the CDR3, the DNA is TGTGCCAGCAGTTTTGGAAGGGGCTACGAGCAGTACGTC.

This clonotype was found once. The rearrangement links TRBV7-9 to TRBJ1-2; possibly TRBD1 for D (6 bases). CDR1 and CDR2 (germline): SEHNR, FQNEAQ (reference sequence). The ends were cut back, 0 bases at V and 2 bases at J, with 16 bases in the middle. This CDR3 is 17 amino acids long. The CDR3 DNA follows: TGTGCCAGCAGCTTAGCGGTATCGAGACAGGCAAACTATGGCTACACCTTC. This sequence encodes CASSLAVSRQANYGYTF.